This record looks at one TCR beta chain sequence and its context. Its antigen is currently unknown. The data were taken from a study of blood T cells in healthy people across ages. Study-level findings and limits: Diversity estimates from one million T cells were considered underestimates.

The extraction recovered at least 6 micrograms of total RNA per sample. Germline V gene data show CDR1 as SNHLY and CDR2 as FYNNEI. This CDR3 contains 14 residues. V trimming: 8 bases; J trimming: 6 bases; junction bases outside the gene matches: 9. The use of a sample-barcoded 5' primer and a J-beta primer mix characterized a second PCR of roughly 6 to 11 cycles. Sequencing recovered at least 2.5 million CDR3-containing paired-end reads from each sample. TCRdb itself ran the 5' RACE reads through MiXCR, one entry per CDR3 protein. Of about 1.8 million distinct CDR3 sequences in the sample, less than 50% were seen once.

What was sequenced was blood. This chain connects TRBV2 to TRBJ2-1; 8 bases fit TRBD2. This TCR was recovered from a woman aged 40-49 years in good health. The DNA of the CDR3 is TGTGCCAGCGGACTACGGGAGGGGCTCAATGAGCAGTTCTTC. Its protein is CASGLREGLNEQFF.